These 15 T cell receptor beta chains were sequenced from one sample in a study of blood T cells in healthy people across ages. The authors ran a second PCR of about 6 to 11 cycles using a sample-barcoded 5' primer and a J-beta primer mix. TCRdb independently ran MiXCR on the 5' RACE reads; one entry per CDR3 protein. The data show about 730,000 distinct CDR3 sequences, 43% seen once. The specimen sequenced was blood. The source is a woman aged 60-70 years in good health.

CDR3 amino acids: CASSLAGRTNYGYTF. The CDR3 DNA sequence: TGTGCCAGCAGTTTAGCGGGCAGAACTAACTATGGCTACACCTTC. The chain employs TRBV12-3 or TRBV12-4 and TRBJ1-2; D is undetermined. Deletions cut 0 bases from V and 0 bases from J, with 8 bases between. This CDR3 comprises 15 residues.

This clonotype was recorded a few times. This sequence joins TRBV15 and TRBJ1-5, with D hard to call. The CDR3 is 17 amino acids. The germline gives CDR1 LNHNV, CDR2 YYDKDF (reference sequence). V shed 0 bases and J shed 6 bases, with 18 bases lying between them. The CDR3 spells CATSRDKFIGGGQPQHF. CDR3 nucleotides: TGTGCCACCAGCAGAGATAAGTTTATCGGCGGTGGTCAGCCCCAGCATTTT.

This clonotype came up many times. V usage is TRBV11-2 and J usage is TRBJ2-1; 7 bases line up with TRBD2. The germline V gene has CDR1 SGHAT and CDR2 FQNNGV. The CDR3 sequence is 17 residues long. The ends lost 1 base at V and 5 bases at J; junction bases unmatched: 11. Here the CDR3 reads CASSLGFVLAANNEQFF. The CDR3, as DNA: TGTGCCAGCAGCTTAGGATTCGTCCTAGCGGCCAACAATGAGCAGTTCTTC.

This clonotype was seen only a few times. The rearrangement uses TRBV6-2 or TRBV6-3 and TRBJ1-1, with TRBD1 as a possible D gene (6 bases). V was clipped by 5 bases and J by 0 bases, with 16 bases between them. There are 16 residues in the CDR3. CDR1 and CDR2 from the germline V gene are MNHEY and SVGEGT. CDR3 bases: TGTGCCAGCAGTCGAACCGGGACACCCATGAACACTGAAGCTTTCTTT. Translation: CASSRTGTPMNTEAFF.

The chain combines TRBV3-1 with TRBJ1-5; D call uncertain. The germline CDR1 and CDR2 sequences are LGHDT and YNNKEL (reference sequence). V was trimmed by 5 bases and J by 3 bases, leaving 11 bases between them. The length of the CDR3 is 14 residues. This chain's CDR3 is CASSLGLNNQPQHF. The CDR3 coding sequence is TGTGCCAGCAGCTTAGGACTGAACAATCAGCCCCAGCATTTT.

This rearrangement joins TRBV4-3 to TRBJ1-2; D is unresolved. The CDR3 runs to 14 residues. Germline V gene data show CDR1 as LGHNA and CDR2 as YSLEER. V lost 2 bases, J lost 2 bases, and 9 bases lay in between. The CDR3 loop is CASSQKVSNYGYTF. The CDR3 DNA follows: TGCGCCAGCAGCCAAAAAGTCAGCAACTATGGCTACACCTTC.

This clonotype appeared a few times. The CDR3 DNA follows: TGTGCCAGCAGCCTAAACCCAGAAGACAATGAGCAGTTCTTC. Translated, it gives CASSLNPEDNEQFF. The chain employs TRBV7-3 and TRBJ2-1; no clear D gene. The CDR3 has 14 residues. Trimming left V 5 bases short and J 5 bases short, with 13 bases between. The V gene's germline CDR1 is SGHTA and CDR2 FQGTGA.

This clonotype was found once. A much larger clone differs by one base, so this may be a read error. The chain joins TRBV20-1 to TRBJ1-6; possible D gene TRBD1, 5 bases. CDR3 length equals 12 residues. Germline CDR1 and CDR2: DFQATT and SNEGSKA (reference sequence). CDR3: CRPGGYNAPLHF. CDR3 sequence (DNA): TGCAGGCCCGGGGGTTATAATGCACCCCTCCACTTT.

The chain uses TRBV5-1 and TRBJ1-2; D unclear. Germline V CDR1 and CDR2: SGHRS, YFSETQ. V was shortened by 0 bases and J by 4 bases, with 7 bases between the two germline ends. The CDR3 consists of 13 residues. CDR3 sequence reads: CASSLVSSYGYTF. CDR3 DNA: TGCGCCAGCAGCTTGGTCAGCTCCTATGGCTACACCTTC.

The chain recombines TRBV10-3 with TRBJ2-5; TRBD2 aligns across 10 bases. This CDR3 is 15 amino acids long. Germline-derived CDR1 and CDR2 are ENHRY and SYGVKD. The J segment lost 1 base and the V segment lost 4 bases, leaving 3 bases of the junction unmatched. Here the CDR3 DNA reads TGTGCCATCAGTGCGGCTAGCGGGGGCCAAGAGACCCAGTACTTC. Translated, it gives CAISAASGGQETQYF.

The DNA of the CDR3 is TGTGCCAGCAGGGTCAACTGGGGTGAGCAGTACTTC. It yields the protein CASRVNWGEQYF. The V and J genes are TRBV2 and TRBJ2-5; no clear D gene. V lost 6 bases, J lost 11 bases, and 16 bases lay in between. Germline CDR1 SNHLY, CDR2 FYNNEI. The length of the CDR3 is 12 residues.

This clonotype was found once. A much larger clone is a single base away; this may be a read error. The chain couples TRBV29-1 to TRBJ2-3; D possibly corresponds to TRBD1 (6 bases). The CDR3 has 14 amino acids. V was pared by 5 bases and J by 0 bases, with 12 bases between. Per the germline V gene, CDR1 is SQVTM and CDR2 is ANQGSEA. CDR3 bases: TGCAGCGTTAGGACAGCTACTAGCACAGATACGCAGTATTTT. Protein: CSVRTATSTDTQYF.

With respect to this clonotype: One base away lies a much larger clone, so this may be a sequencing read error. V is TRBV29-1 and J is TRBJ2-7, with 11 bases aligning to TRBD2. The CDR3 runs to 14 residues. CDR1 and CDR2 (germline): SQVTM, ANQGSEA. The CDR3 sequence is CSVVIAGGGYERYF. For the CDR3, the DNA is TGCAGCGTTGTAATAGCGGGAGGGGGCTACGAGCGGTACTTC.

On this clonotype: At one boundary the junction diverges from the germline segment, which might be a read error. The chain recombines TRBV3-1 with TRBJ2-7; 8 positions match TRBD2. Germline V gene lookup returns CDR1 LGHDT and CDR2 YNNKEL (reference sequence). The CDR3 length is 15 residues. In nucleotides, the CDR3 is TGTGCCAACAGCCAAGCTAGCGGGCCCTTCTACGAGCAGTACTTC. The encoded protein is CANSQASGPFYEQYF.

A few counts support this clonotype. The chain couples TRBV28 to TRBJ1-5; tentative D call: TRBD1 (5 bases). Germline CDR1 reads MDHEN; CDR2 reads SYDVKM. The germline V and J ends were trimmed by 3 bases and 0 bases, with 12 bases remaining between them. This CDR3 comprises 16 residues. The CDR3 is CASSLAGTASNQPQHF. CDR3 DNA sequence: TGTGCCAGCAGTTTGGCCGGGACGGCTAGCAATCAGCCCCAGCATTTT.